The clone carrying this T cell receptor beta chain has more than one count but fewer than ten. Its target is not known. Reverse transcribing all isolated RNA meant expressed TCRB transcripts were sequenced. About 3.6 million reads were obtained on average from naive, central memory and regulatory T cell samples. Assay used: immunoSEQ multiplex PCR; TCRdb lists only in-frame clones, some missing. The table includes 160,000 or so clones, 9% detected once. Stem cell-like memory, regulatory, central memory and naive CD4+ cells were sorted via CD45RO/CCR7/CD25/CD127/CD95/CD27. The source of the sample is a study of beta chain features in type 1 diabetes. Study at large: The samples had around 98 million sorted cells examined in all.

This CDR3 region has 15 residues. Looked up from germline, CDR1 is SEHNR and CDR2 is FQNEAQ (reference sequence). V dropped 5 bases and J dropped 7; count of bases not matched to a gene: 9. Whole-study results and caveats: Within each of all four CD4+ subsets, Type 1 diabetes patients had TCRB CDR3s that were moderately but significantly shorter. The similarity of naive, central memory and Treg TCRB repertoires appeared greater among patients than among healthy donors.

The chain joins TRBV7-9 to TRBJ1-2; 11 nucleotides align to TRBD1. Input material: central memory CD4+ T cells from blood. The sequence derives from a woman in her twenties or thirties with type 1 diabetes. CDR3 nucleotides: TGTGCCAGCAGCGGCTCCGGGACAGGGGGTGGTGGCTACACCTTC. Encoded protein: CASSGSGTGGGGYTF.